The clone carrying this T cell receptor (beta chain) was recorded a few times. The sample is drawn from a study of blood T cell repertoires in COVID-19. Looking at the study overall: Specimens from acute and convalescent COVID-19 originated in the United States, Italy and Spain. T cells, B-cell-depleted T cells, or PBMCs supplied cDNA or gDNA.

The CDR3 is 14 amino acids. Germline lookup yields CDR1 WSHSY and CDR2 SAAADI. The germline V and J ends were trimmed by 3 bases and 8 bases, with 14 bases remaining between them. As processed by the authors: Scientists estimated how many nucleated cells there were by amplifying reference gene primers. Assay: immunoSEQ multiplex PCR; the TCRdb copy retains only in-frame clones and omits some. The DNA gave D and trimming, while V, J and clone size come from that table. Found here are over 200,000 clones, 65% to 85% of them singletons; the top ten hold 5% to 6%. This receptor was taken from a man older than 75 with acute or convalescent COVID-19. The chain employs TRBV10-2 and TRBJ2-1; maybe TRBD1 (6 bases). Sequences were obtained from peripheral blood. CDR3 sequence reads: CASSEAVPGDEQFF. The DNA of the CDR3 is TGCGCCAGCAGTGAAGCGGTCCCAGGGGATGAGCAGTTCTTC.